This TCR beta chain is from a study of tumor-infiltrating lymphocytes in primary liver carcinoma. Study-wide context: Primary liver carcinomas in the patients were surgically resected. Patients included men and women of 30 to 69 years. Study results and caveats: Tumor top-250-clone fraction significantly exceeded that of blood (p = 0.039).

Unsorted whole blood supplied the blood RNA, and germline DNA was isolated too. On this clonotype: Its antigen remains unknown.

The investigators made TCR beta cDNA from approximately 0.5 ug total RNA, using a constant-region primer. Libraries covering TCR beta were generated through three nested multiplex PCR rounds (using a slightly modified ARM-PCR). MiXCR, applied by TCRdb to the multiplex PCR reads, yields one record per CDR3 protein. The sample contains about 330,000 distinct CDR3 sequences, about 61% of which appear only once. Sequenced: peripheral blood. The clonotype comes from a man aged 40-49 years with primary liver carcinoma and hepatitis B virus infection.

DNA for the CDR3: TGTGCCAGCAGCCGACAGGCGAACACTGAAGCTTTCTTT. As protein: CASSRQANTEAFF. This chain connects TRBV7-9 to TRBJ1-1, with D possibly TRBD1 on 6 matching bases. This CDR3 is 13 amino acids long. The germline CDR1 and CDR2 sequences are SEHNR and FQNEAQ (reference sequence). Trimming took 5 bases from V and 1 from J, leaving 8 bases between them. The variable domain in full, with the rest retrieved from reference TRBV7-9 and TRBJ1-1, is DTGVSQNPRHKITKRGQNVTFRCDPISEHNRLYWYRQTLGQGPEFLTYFQNEAQLEKSRLLSDRFSAERPKGSFSTLEIQRTEQGDSAMYLCASSRQANTEAFFGQGTRLTVV.